This is a list of T cell receptor beta chains from one sample in a study of regulatory T cells in long-lasting Graves disease. TCRdb reanalysed the multiplex PCR reads using MiXCR and keeps one entry per CDR3 protein. The sample yields hundreds of thousands of distinct CDR3 sequences, under 20% seen once. The same specimen was also included in a second study, on T cells in Graves' hyperthyroidism and ophthalmopathy.

The sample here was peripheral blood mononuclear cells (PBMCs), taken at new diagnosis, from a patient treated with antithyroid drugs. These receptor sequences come from a woman in her thirties with Graves disease. The CDR3 runs from the conserved cysteine through the conserved F or W. D genes are given only for firm matches. Rows give clone size only sometimes, using once, few, many, or a class for an expanded clone.

TRBD1	TRBV6-5	few	TRBJ2-7	TGTGCCAGCAGTTTCCGGGACAGCCTAACCTACGAGCAGTACTTC	CASSFRDSLTYEQYF
-	TRBV28	many	TRBJ1-4	TGTGCCAGCAGTTTAACACAGGGAGGTAATGAAAAACTGTTTTTT	CASSLTQGGNEKLFF
TRBD1	TRBV30	-	TRBJ1-6	TGTGCCTGGAGTGTAAGGGGGCCAGGTTCACCCCTCCACTTT	CAWSVRGPGSPLHF
TRBD2	TRBV7-2	many	TRBJ2-3	TGTGCCAGCAGCCTCCAACCTACTAGCGGGAGATATTGGTCTGAGGCAGATACGCAGTATTTT	CASSLQPTSGRYWSEADTQYF
-	TRBV10-2	few	TRBJ1-5	TGCGCCAGCAGCCCTGGCGCCTTAAATCAGCCCCAGCATTTT	CASSPGALNQPQHF
TRBD1	TRBV7-9	many	TRBJ2-7	TGTGCCAGCAGCAAAGCCGACAGGGGCACCTACGAGCAGTACTTC	CASSKADRGTYEQYF
-	TRBV2	many	TRBJ2-1	TGTGCCAGCATTAAGGGTGAGCAGTTCTTC	CASIKGEQFF
-	TRBV20-1	few	TRBJ2-4	TGCAGTGCAGGAGGAGGTGGGGTAGCCAAAAACATTCAGTACTTC	CSAGGGGVAKNIQYF
-	TRBV6-5	many	TRBJ1-5	TGTGCCAGCAGTTACGGCGGTAACAATCAGCCCCAGCATTTT	CASSYGGNNQPQHF
-	TRBV19	many	TRBJ1-1	TGTGCCAGTACCCCCCAAGGGAATGGGATGAACACTGAAGCTTTCTTT	CASTPQGNGMNTEAFF
TRBD2	TRBV11-2	many	TRBJ2-7	TGTGCCAGCAGCTTAGATGGACTAGCGGGAGGCTGGCAGTACTTC	CASSLDGLAGGWQYF
-	TRBV28	few	TRBJ2-3	TGTGCCGAAGGGGAGAGCACAGATACGCAGTATTTT	CAEGESTDTQYF
-	TRBV14	-	TRBJ2-3	TGTGCCAGCAGCCAAGGAGGGGGACTGTTTCAGTATTTT	CASSQGGGLFQYF
-	TRBV28	many	TRBJ1-1	TGTGCCAGCAGTTTACTAGGGCCCAGCACTGAAGCTTTCTTT	CASSLLGPSTEAFF
TRBD2	TRBV6-5	many	TRBJ2-3	TGTGCCAGCAGTTACTCGAGGTACCGGACGACTAGCGGCACAGATACGCAGTATTTT	CASSYSRYRTTSGTDTQYF
-	TRBV20-1	few	TRBJ2-7	TGCAGTGCGAGCGGTGCCGCCTACGAGCAGTACTTC	CSASGAAYEQYF
-	TRBV19	-	TRBJ2-7	TGTGCCAGTAGGATTACGGGGCGAACCTACGAGCAGTACTTC	CASRITGRTYEQYF
TRBD2	TRBV29-1	-	TRBJ2-3	TGCAGCGTCAACCCCCCGACTAGCCTCCGGGTTTTCACAGATACGCAGTATTTT	CSVNPPTSLRVFTDTQYF
TRBD2	TRBV28	many	TRBJ2-3	TGTGCCAGCAGTCCCCCGGCCCCCCGGGGGGTAGATACGCAGTATTTT	CASSPPAPRGVDTQYF
TRBD2	TRBV7-6	-	TRBJ2-7	TGTGCCAGCAGCTCAAGTCTAGCGGGAGGGGGCTACGAGCAGTACTTC	CASSSSLAGGGYEQYF
TRBD2	TRBV27	many	TRBJ2-5	TGTGCCAGCAGTCCTCACTATGCGGGAGGTCCCCAAGAGACCCAGTACTTC	CASSPHYAGGPQETQYF
TRBD1	TRBV28	many	TRBJ1-2	TGTGCCAGCAGGGCAGGGGGGGTTAACTATGGCTACACCTTC	CASRAGGVNYGYTF
TRBD2	TRBV19	few	TRBJ2-5	TGTGCCAGTAGTAGGACTAGCGCACAAGAGACCCAGTACTTC	CASSRTSAQETQYF